Listed below are T cell receptor beta chains from one sample, sequenced in a study of Ad26.COV2.S vaccination and SARS-CoV-2 variants. The assay was immunoSEQ multiplex PCR, and TCRdb's table has in-frame clones only and misses some. Counted here are more than 250,000 clones, 87% occurring once; the ten biggest clones make up 2.5% to 3.5%. Sequenced here: peripheral blood, sampled in a trial of Ad26.COV2.S vaccine versus placebo. All receptors come from a person between 18 and 60 years old who received the Ad26.COV2.S COVID-19 vaccine or a placebo. The CDR3 runs from the conserved cysteine through the conserved F or W. The order of the fields is D gene, J gene, V gene, CDR3 protein. D genes are given only for firm matches.

D gene: .
J gene: TRBJ2-6
V gene: TRBV6-5
CDR3 protein: CASSRGVSGANVLTF

D gene: .
J gene: TRBJ2-5
V gene: TRBV4-2
CDR3 protein: CASSQDRRVQETQYF

D gene: .
J gene: TRBJ1-1
V gene: TRBV10-3
CDR3 protein: CAIQTGRTNTEAFF

D gene: .
J gene: TRBJ1-5
V gene: TRBV9
CDR3 protein: CASSPGGGSQPQHF

D gene: TRBD2
J gene: TRBJ2-7
V gene: TRBV18
CDR3 protein: CASSLQMVAGPYEQYF

D gene: TRBD2
J gene: TRBJ2-1
V gene: TRBV7-9
CDR3 protein: CASSLSAGSYNEQFF

D gene: .
J gene: TRBJ1-5
V gene: TRBV19
CDR3 protein: CASSISDQPQHF

D gene: .
J gene: TRBJ1-5
V gene: TRBV12-3/TRBV12-4
CDR3 protein: CASSQNQPQHF

D gene: .
J gene: TRBJ1-1
V gene: TRBV30
CDR3 protein: CAWSQGPATEAFF

D gene: TRBD1
J gene: TRBJ1-5
V gene: TRBV5-1
CDR3 protein: CASSFGTGNQPQHF

D gene: .
J gene: TRBJ2-7
V gene: TRBV7-2
CDR3 protein: CASSLAPDYEQYF

D gene: .
J gene: TRBJ2-7
V gene: TRBV25-1
CDR3 protein: CASSDPSGGTYEQYF

D gene: TRBD1
J gene: TRBJ1-1
V gene: TRBV19
CDR3 protein: CASRRQGARNTEAFF

D gene: TRBD1
J gene: TRBJ1-3
V gene: TRBV3-1/TRBV3-2
CDR3 protein: CASSLTGGTSGNTIYF

D gene: .
J gene: TRBJ1-2
V gene: TRBV28
CDR3 protein: CASSLRAANYGYTF

D gene: .
J gene: TRBJ1-2
V gene: TRBV14
CDR3 protein: CASSQDSGTYGYTF

D gene: TRBD2
J gene: TRBJ2-7
V gene: TRBV7-2
CDR3 protein: CASTLGLAGSYEQYF

D gene: .
J gene: TRBJ1-1
V gene: TRBV7-9
CDR3 protein: CASSRNLGKPNTEAFF

D gene: .
J gene: TRBJ1-2
V gene: TRBV5-5
CDR3 protein: CASSFPVYGYTF

D gene: .
J gene: TRBJ2-4
V gene: TRBV21-1
CDR3 protein: CASRGCRAKNIQYF

D gene: .
J gene: TRBJ1-1
V gene: TRBV5-4
CDR3 protein: CASSFPMNTEAFF

D gene: TRBD1
J gene: TRBJ1-1
V gene: TRBV6-5
CDR3 protein: CASRRGGGSGGAFF

D gene: .
J gene: TRBJ1-6
V gene: TRBV10-1
CDR3 protein: CASSEEGKRNNSPLHF

D gene: .
J gene: TRBJ2-1
V gene: TRBV18
CDR3 protein: CASAGGQHNEQFF

D gene: .
J gene: TRBJ2-7
V gene: TRBV5-6
CDR3 protein: CASSFPGVPLPNEQYF

D gene: .
J gene: TRBJ1-1
V gene: TRBV6-5
CDR3 protein: CASSYNAGYTEAFF

D gene: .
J gene: TRBJ1-1
V gene: TRBV9
CDR3 protein: CASSGKTDLNTEAFF

D gene: .
J gene: TRBJ2-5
V gene: TRBV15
CDR3 protein: CATSRVPAETQYF

D gene: TRBD1
J gene: TRBJ1-1
V gene: TRBV14
CDR3 protein: CASSPGQDTEAFF

D gene: .
J gene: TRBJ1-3
V gene: TRBV19
CDR3 protein: CASSIDYSVSGNTIYF

D gene: .
J gene: TRBJ1-1
V gene: TRBV3-1/TRBV3-2
CDR3 protein: CASSLGGRNTEAFF

D gene: .
J gene: TRBJ1-2
V gene: TRBV7-9
CDR3 protein: CASSRGIDTYGYTF

D gene: .
J gene: TRBJ2-3
V gene: TRBV19
CDR3 protein: CASSYRSGEVDTQYF

D gene: .
J gene: TRBJ1-1
V gene: TRBV7-2
CDR3 protein: CASSLDQGRPEAFF

D gene: TRBD1
J gene: TRBJ1-5
V gene: TRBV30
CDR3 protein: CAWSVTGHQPQHF

D gene: .
J gene: TRBJ1-1
V gene: TRBV12-3/TRBV12-4
CDR3 protein: CASSLRARAAFF

D gene: .
J gene: TRBJ2-7
V gene: TRBV2
CDR3 protein: CASRIEGLSYEQYF

D gene: .
J gene: TRBJ1-2
V gene: TRBV15
CDR3 protein: CATSRGNYGYTF

D gene: .
J gene: TRBJ1-1
V gene: TRBV5-6
CDR3 protein: CASSLGGNTEAFF

D gene: .
J gene: TRBJ1-1
V gene: TRBV7-9
CDR3 protein: CASSLMQGVEAFF

D gene: TRBD2
J gene: TRBJ2-7
V gene: TRBV2
CDR3 protein: CASSERRGTKRGYEQYF

D gene: .
J gene: TRBJ2-1
V gene: TRBV30
CDR3 protein: CAWSVRGAAYNEQFF